One and the same sample provided the 15 T cell receptor beta chains below, sequenced in a study of blood T cell repertoires in COVID-19 (dated by TCRdb to 2018 to 2021). The library was obtained by the immunoSEQ multiplex PCR assay. Entries here come from immuneACCESS through TCRdb and include only in-frame sequences with V and J called. Some clones fail to appear in such tables; in the studies checked, an unresolved V gene covers under half of the shortfall, and the cause of the remainder is unknown. The sample table contains about 220,000 clones; only one count was recorded for approximately 85% of them. 2.9% of the sample rests with the top ten. The sequencing input was peripheral blood. These TCRs come from a man aged 45 to 65 who had recovered from COVID-19.

This clone came up once. The J gene is TRBJ2-1, the V gene TRBV5-1, with D possibly matching TRBD2 (6 bases). The V end was cut by 5 bases, the J end by 7 bases, with 13 bases between. The germline CDR1 and CDR2 sequences are SGHRS and YFSETQ. The CDR3 length is 13 residues. The CDR3 bases are TGCGCCAGCAGTCACTGGGACTTTAATGAGCAGTTCTTC. Translated, it gives CASSHWDFNEQFF.

The V gene is TRBV7-9, the J gene TRBJ1-1; maybe TRBD1 (5 bases). Germline CDR1 reads SEHNR; CDR2 reads FQNEAQ (reference sequence). This CDR3 contains 16 residues. Trimming took 4 bases from V and 1 from J, leaving 16 bases between them. This CDR3 is CASSSRDTGSNTEAFF. The CDR3 DNA reads as TGTGCCAGCAGCTCTAGGGATACAGGATCGAACACTGAAGCTTTCTTT.

The sample holds one count of this clone. CDR3 loop: CASTPSGRAGDTQYF. The CDR3 DNA sequence: TGTGCCAGCACCCCGAGCGGGAGGGCGGGAGATACGCAGTATTTT. The rearrangement joins TRBV27 to TRBJ2-3, with 10 nucleotides matching TRBD2. Trimming took 7 bases from V and 5 from J; bases not matched to a gene: 9. CDR3 length: 15 residues. Germline V gene lookup returns CDR1 MNHEY and CDR2 SMNVEV (reference sequence).

This sequence joins TRBV6-1 and TRBJ1-2, with TRBD1 matching over 9 bases. V dropped 4 bases and J dropped 1; count of bases not matched to a gene: 10. The CDR3 covers 17 residues. The V gene's germline CDR1 is MNHNS and CDR2 SASEGT. CDR3: CASSVATGGTLNYGYTF. The CDR3 DNA is TGTGCCAGCAGTGTCGCGACAGGGGGAACTCTTAACTATGGCTACACCTTC.

This chain uses TRBV27 with TRBJ2-1, with D perhaps matching TRBD2 (7 bases). The ends were cut back, 7 bases at V and 0 bases at J, with 22 bases in the middle. The V gene's germline CDR1 is MNHEY and CDR2 SMNVEV (reference sequence). The CDR3 length is 18 residues. The CDR3 spells CASMGGGGPFSSYNEQFF. DNA of the CDR3: TGTGCCAGCATGGGAGGGGGAGGGCCGTTTAGCTCCTACAATGAGCAGTTCTTC.

This chain connects TRBV6-1 to TRBJ1-5; D might be TRBD1 (5 bases). Trimming stripped 3 bases from V and 6 bases from J, with 9 bases between. The CDR3 extends over 13 amino acids. From germline, CDR1 is MNHNS and CDR2 SASEGT. CDR3 nucleotide sequence: TGTGCCAGCAGTGACAGGGTTGGTCAGCCCCAGCATTTT. Amino acids: CASSDRVGQPQHF.

This clone was seen only once. The chain combines TRBV5-5 with TRBJ1-4, with D possibly TRBD1 on 6 matching bases. The ends were cut back, 4 bases at V and 10 bases at J, with 8 bases in the middle. Looked up from germline, CDR1 is SGHKS and CDR2 is YYEKEE (reference sequence). This CDR3 is built from 11 residues. CDR3 in DNA: TGTGCCAGCAGCGCGGACAGAAAACTGTTTTTT. Its translation is CASSADRKLFF.

J is TRBJ1-2 and V is TRBV5-1, with a tentative D call TRBD1 (5 bases). The CDR3 spans 14 residues. The V gene's germline CDR1 is SGHRS and CDR2 YFSETQ. The V end was cut by 4 bases, the J end by 5 bases, with 15 bases between. CDR3 sequence reads: CASSVSGGMYGYTF. CDR3 bases: TGCGCCAGCAGCGTCTCGGGGGGGATGTATGGCTACACCTTC.

This clone has more than one count but fewer than ten. The chain recombines TRBV5-1 with TRBJ1-1, with a weak D call TRBD1 (5 bases). The germline V gene encodes CDR1 SGHRS and CDR2 YFSETQ. V was pared by 2 bases and J by 4 bases, with 6 bases between. This CDR3 has 12 residues. In DNA, the CDR3 is TGCGCCAGCAGCTTCGGGGGCACTGAAGCTTTCTTT. It is translated as CASSFGGTEAFF.

This chain uses TRBV2 with TRBJ1-5; weak D call: TRBD1 (5 bases). CDR1 SNHLY and CDR2 FYNNEI come from the germline V gene. V gave up 5 bases and J gave up 2 bases, with 13 bases separating them. This CDR3 has 15 residues. This chain's CDR3 is CASSPQGLGNQPQHF. CDR3 bases: TGTGCCAGCAGTCCCCAGGGACTAGGCAATCAGCCCCAGCATTTT.

The chain joins TRBV5-1 to TRBJ1-3, with D possibly being TRBD1 (5 bases). The V gene lost 2 bases and the J gene lost 4 bases, with 10 bases spanning the gap. The CDR3 is made up of 14 amino acids. Germline CDR1 SGHRS, CDR2 YFSETQ. The CDR3 DNA sequence: TGCGCCAGCAGCTTTGGGGCAGGGGGAAACACCATATATTTT. Translation gives CASSFGAGGNTIYF.

The chain uses TRBV28 and TRBJ1-4, with 7 bases aligning to TRBD1. Trimming removed 5 bases from V and 4 bases from J; junction bases left unmatched: 10. Germline V gives CDR1 MDHEN, CDR2 SYDVKM. The CDR3 has 16 residues. The CDR3 coding sequence is TGTGCCAGCAGTACTATTATACAGGGGTTTAATGAAAAACTGTTTTTT. This codes for CASSTIIQGFNEKLFF.

The chain links TRBV5-5 to TRBJ1-2, with TRBD1 identical over 8 bases. This CDR3 contains 17 residues. V was pared by 0 bases and J by 4 bases, with 11 bases of the junction left unmatched. The V gene's germline CDR1 is SGHKS and CDR2 YYEKEE (reference sequence). The CDR3 here is CASSLALRDRQVYGYTF. The CDR3 region has the DNA TGTGCCAGCAGCTTGGCCCTAAGGGACAGGCAAGTCTATGGCTACACCTTC.

This chain connects TRBV5-1 to TRBJ2-6; D might be TRBD1 (6 bases). CDR3 length: 16 amino acids. Per germline, CDR1 SGHRS and CDR2 YFSETQ. The V and J ends lost 6 bases and 2 bases respectively, with 15 bases between them. The CDR3 DNA reads as TGCGCCAGCAAGCCGCAAGCAGGGGCTGGGGCCAACGTCCTGACTTTC. Translation: CASKPQAGAGANVLTF.

This sequence joins TRBV10-3 and TRBJ2-3; D is perhaps TRBD2 (6 bases). The CDR3 covers 13 residues. Germline values: CDR1 ENHRY, CDR2 SYGVKD. Trimming pared 10 bases from V and 6 bases from J, leaving 17 bases between. CDR3 residues: CATGTGEPDTQYF. The DNA of the CDR3 is TGTGCCACCGGGACTGGGGAGCCGGATACGCAGTATTTT.